There are a few counts of the clone carrying this TCR beta chain. Other DNA sequences in the same sample also yield this CDR3. Repertoires were generated with immunoSEQ multiplex PCR, while TCRdb's copy carries only in-frame clones and drops some. This sample has around 34,000 clones, with roughly 73% found just once. Template: tumor biopsy or peripheral blood genomic DNA, roughly 550-6,500 ng per sample. These data originate in a study of T cells in tumors after PD-1 blockade. Overall study: A subset received ongoing vismodegib 150 mg daily alongside anti-PD-1 therapy.

V was trimmed by 3 bases and J by 8 bases, leaving 10 bases between them. The CDR3 consists of 12 residues. Germline V lookup: CDR1 MNHEY, CDR2 SMNVEV (reference sequence). Here the sequenced sample was PBMCs, taken after anti-PD-1 treatment. The sequence came from a human donor with basal cell carcinoma. This sequence joins TRBV27 and TRBJ1-1; D possibly corresponds to TRBD1 (6 bases). DNA of the CDR3: TGTGCCAGCAGTTTCCTGCAGGGGGAAGCTTTCTTT. Translated: CASSFLQGEAFF.